This TCR beta chain was captured by sequencing in a study of blood T cell repertoires in COVID-19. The V gene's germline CDR1 is SGHAT and CDR2 FQNNGV. Trimming left V 1 base short and J 0 bases short, with 13 bases between. The CDR3 sequence is 17 residues long. Clones were read by immunoSEQ multiplex PCR, and TCRdb kept only the in-frame ones, dropping some. The table lists some 150,000 clones, around 84% of them singletons. This TCR came from a woman in her fifties or sixties with acute or convalescent COVID-19. The genes are TRBV11-2 and TRBJ2-1; D unclear. The sample was peripheral blood. The CDR3 reads CASSLGPGPSSYNEQFF. CDR3 coding DNA: TGTGCCAGCAGCTTAGGCCCCGGTCCTAGCTCCTACAATGAGCAGTTCTTC.